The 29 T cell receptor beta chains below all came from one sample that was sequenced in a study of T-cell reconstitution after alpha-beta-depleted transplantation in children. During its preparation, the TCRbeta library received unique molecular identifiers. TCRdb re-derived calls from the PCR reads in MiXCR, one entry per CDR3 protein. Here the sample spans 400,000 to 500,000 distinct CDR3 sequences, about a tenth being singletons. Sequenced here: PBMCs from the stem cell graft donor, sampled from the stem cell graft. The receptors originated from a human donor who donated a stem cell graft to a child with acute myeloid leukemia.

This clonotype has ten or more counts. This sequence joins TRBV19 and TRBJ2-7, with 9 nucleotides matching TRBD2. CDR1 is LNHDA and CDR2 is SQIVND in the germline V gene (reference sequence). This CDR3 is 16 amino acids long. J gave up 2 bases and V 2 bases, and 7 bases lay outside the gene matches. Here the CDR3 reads CASSIRLAELPYEQYF. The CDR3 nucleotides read TGTGCCAGTAGTATAAGACTAGCGGAGCTACCCTACGAGCAGTACTTC.

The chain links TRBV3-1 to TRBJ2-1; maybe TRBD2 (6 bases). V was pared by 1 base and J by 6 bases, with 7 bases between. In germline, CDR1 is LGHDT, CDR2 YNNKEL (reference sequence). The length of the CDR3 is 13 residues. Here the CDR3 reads CASSQVEGNEQFF. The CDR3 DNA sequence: TGTGCCAGCAGCCAAGTGGAGGGCAATGAGCAGTTCTTC.

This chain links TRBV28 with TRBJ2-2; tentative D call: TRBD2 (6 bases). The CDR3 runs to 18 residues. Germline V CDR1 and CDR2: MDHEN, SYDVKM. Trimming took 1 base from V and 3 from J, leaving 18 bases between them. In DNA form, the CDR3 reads TGTGCCAGCAGTTTATTCCCAGGTGGGGGAGGACACACCGGGGAGCTGTTTTTT. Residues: CASSLFPGGGGHTGELFF.

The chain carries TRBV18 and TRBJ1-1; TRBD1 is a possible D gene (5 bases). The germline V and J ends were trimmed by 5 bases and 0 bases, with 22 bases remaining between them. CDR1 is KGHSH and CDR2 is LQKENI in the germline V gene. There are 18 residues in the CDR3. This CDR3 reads CASSAGHHTMSMNTEAFF. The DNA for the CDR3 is TGTGCCAGCTCAGCAGGACACCATACCATGAGCATGAACACTGAAGCTTTCTTT.

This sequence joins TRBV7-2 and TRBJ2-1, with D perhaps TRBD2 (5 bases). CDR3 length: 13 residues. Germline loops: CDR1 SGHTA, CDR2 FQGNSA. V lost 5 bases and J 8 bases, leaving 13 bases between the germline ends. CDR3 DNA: TGTGCCAGCAGCAGAACTAGTTCGCATGAGCAGTTCTTC. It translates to CASSRTSSHEQFF.

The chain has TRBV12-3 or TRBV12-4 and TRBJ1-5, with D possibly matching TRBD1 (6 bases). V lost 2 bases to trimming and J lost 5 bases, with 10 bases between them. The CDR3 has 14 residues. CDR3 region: CASSLRRTDQPQHF. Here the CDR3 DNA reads TGTGCCAGCAGTTTAAGAAGGACAGATCAGCCCCAGCATTTT.

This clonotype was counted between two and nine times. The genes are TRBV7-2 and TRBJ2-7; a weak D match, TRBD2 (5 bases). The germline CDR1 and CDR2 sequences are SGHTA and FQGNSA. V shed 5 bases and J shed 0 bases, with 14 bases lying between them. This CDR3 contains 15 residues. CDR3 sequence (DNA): TGTGCCAGCAGCCAGGCCAGCGGAAGCTCCTACGAGCAGTACTTC. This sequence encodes CASSQASGSSYEQYF.

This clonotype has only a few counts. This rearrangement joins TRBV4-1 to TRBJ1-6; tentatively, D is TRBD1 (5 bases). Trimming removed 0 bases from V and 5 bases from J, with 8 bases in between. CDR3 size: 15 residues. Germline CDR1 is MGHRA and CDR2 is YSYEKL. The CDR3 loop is CASSQEQVNNSPLHF. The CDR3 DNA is TGCGCCAGCAGCCAAGAACAGGTTAATAATTCACCCCTCCACTTT.

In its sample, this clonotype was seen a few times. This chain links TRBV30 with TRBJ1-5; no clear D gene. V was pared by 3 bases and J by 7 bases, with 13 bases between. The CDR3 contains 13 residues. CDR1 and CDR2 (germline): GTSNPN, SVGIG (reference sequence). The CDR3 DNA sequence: TGTGCCTGGAGCGCGGATACGGGGCAGCCCCAGCATTTT. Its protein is CAWSADTGQPQHF.

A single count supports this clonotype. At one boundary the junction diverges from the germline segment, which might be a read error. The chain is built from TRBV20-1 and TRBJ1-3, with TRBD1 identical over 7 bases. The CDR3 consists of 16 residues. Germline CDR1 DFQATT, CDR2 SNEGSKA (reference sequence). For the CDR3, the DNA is TGCTGTGCTAGAGGGGCCTTGCAGGGACAGAAAAACACCATATATTTT. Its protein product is CCARGALQGQKNTIYF.

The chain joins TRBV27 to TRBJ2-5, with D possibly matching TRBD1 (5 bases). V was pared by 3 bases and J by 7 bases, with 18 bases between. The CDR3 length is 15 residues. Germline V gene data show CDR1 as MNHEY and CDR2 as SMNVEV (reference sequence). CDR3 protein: CASSFWAGERGTQYF. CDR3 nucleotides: TGTGCCAGCAGTTTCTGGGCCGGTGAAAGGGGGACCCAGTACTTC.

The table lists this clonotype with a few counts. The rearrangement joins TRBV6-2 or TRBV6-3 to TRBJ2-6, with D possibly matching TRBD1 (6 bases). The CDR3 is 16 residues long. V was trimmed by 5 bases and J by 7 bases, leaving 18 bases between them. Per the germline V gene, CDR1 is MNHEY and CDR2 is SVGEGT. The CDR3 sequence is CASSHGQRDIANVLTF. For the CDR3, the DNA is TGTGCCAGCAGTCACGGACAACGGGACATCGCCAACGTCCTGACTTTC.

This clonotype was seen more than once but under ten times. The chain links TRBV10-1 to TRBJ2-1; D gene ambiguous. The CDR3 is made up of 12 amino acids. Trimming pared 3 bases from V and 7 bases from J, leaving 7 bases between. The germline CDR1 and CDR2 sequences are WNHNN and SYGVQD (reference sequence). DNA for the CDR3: TGCGCCAGCAGTGATGGCGGTAATGAGCAGTTCTTC. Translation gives CASSDGGNEQFF.

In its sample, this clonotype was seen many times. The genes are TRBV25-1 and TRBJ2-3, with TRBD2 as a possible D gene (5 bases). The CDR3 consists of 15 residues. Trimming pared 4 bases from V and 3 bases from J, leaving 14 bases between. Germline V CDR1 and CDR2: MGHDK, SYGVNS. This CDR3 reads CASSARGGGTDTQYF. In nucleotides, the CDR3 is TGTGCCAGCAGTGCCCGCGGTGGAGGTACAGATACGCAGTATTTT.

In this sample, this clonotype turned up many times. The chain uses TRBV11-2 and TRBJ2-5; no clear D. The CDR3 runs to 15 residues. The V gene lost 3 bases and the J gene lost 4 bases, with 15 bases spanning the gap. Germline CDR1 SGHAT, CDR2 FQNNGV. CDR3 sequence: CASSLGSFKLETQYF. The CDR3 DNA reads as TGTGCCAGCAGCTTGGGTAGCTTCAAACTAGAGACCCAGTACTTC.

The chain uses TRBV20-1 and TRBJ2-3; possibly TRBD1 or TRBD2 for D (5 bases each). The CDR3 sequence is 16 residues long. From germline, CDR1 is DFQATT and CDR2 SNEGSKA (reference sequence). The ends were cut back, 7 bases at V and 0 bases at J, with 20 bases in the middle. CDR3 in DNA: TGCAGTGGCCTCCCCCCGGGACGGATCAGCACAGATACGCAGTATTTT. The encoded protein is CSGLPPGRISTDTQYF.

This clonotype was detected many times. CDR3 loop: CASSLAGVDEQFF. CDR3 DNA: TGCGCCAGCAGCTTGGCCGGGGTAGATGAGCAGTTCTTC. The chain combines TRBV5-1 with TRBJ2-1; a possible D gene is TRBD2 (5 bases). Germline assignment: CDR1 SGHRS and CDR2 YFSETQ. This CDR3 comprises 13 residues. The ends were cut back, 0 bases at V and 8 bases at J, with 9 bases in the middle. Full variable domain (rest looked up from reference TRBV5-1 and TRBJ2-1): KAGVTQTPRYLIKTRGQQVTLSCSPISGHRSVSWYQQTPGQGLQFLFEYFSETQRNKGNFPGRFSGRQFSNSRSEMNVSTLELGDSALYLCASSLAGVDEQFFGPGTRLTVL.

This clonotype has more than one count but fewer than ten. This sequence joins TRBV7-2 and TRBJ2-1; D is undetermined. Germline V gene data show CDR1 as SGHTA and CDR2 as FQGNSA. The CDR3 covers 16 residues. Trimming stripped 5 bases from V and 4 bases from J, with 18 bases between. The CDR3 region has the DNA TGTGCCAGCAGCCTGAGGTCGTCCTACCCTTACAATGAGCAGTTCTTC. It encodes CASSLRSSYPYNEQFF.

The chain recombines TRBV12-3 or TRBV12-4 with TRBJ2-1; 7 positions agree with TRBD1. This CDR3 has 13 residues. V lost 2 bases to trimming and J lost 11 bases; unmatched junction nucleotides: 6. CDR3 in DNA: TGTGCCAGCAGTTTACAAGGGGGCGGAAAGCAGTTCTTC. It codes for CASSLQGGGKQFF.

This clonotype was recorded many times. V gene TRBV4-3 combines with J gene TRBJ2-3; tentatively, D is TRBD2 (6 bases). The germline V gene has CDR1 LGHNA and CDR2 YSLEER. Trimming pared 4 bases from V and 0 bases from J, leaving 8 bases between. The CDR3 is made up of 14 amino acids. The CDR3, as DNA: TGCGCCAGCAGCCTAGCGGCTAGCACAGATACGCAGTATTTT. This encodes CASSLAASTDTQYF.

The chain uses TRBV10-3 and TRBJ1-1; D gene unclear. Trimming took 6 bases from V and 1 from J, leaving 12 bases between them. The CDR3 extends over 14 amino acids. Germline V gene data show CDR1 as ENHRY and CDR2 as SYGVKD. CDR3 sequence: CAISPGLRNTEAFF. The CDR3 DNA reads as TGTGCCATCAGCCCCGGTCTTCGGAACACTGAAGCTTTCTTT.

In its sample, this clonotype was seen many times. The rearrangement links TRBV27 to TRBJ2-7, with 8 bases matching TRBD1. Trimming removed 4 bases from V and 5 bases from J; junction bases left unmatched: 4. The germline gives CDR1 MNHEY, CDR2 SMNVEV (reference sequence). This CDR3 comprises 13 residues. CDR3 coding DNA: TGTGCCAGCAGTTACAGGGGGTGGCACGAGCAGTACTTC. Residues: CASSYRGWHEQYF.

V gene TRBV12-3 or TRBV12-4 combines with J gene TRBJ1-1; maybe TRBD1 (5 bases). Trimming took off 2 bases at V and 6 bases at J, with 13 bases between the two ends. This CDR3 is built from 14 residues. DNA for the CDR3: TGTGCCAGCAGTTTAAAGGGGCTCGGTGCTGAAGCTTTCTTT. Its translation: CASSLKGLGAEAFF.

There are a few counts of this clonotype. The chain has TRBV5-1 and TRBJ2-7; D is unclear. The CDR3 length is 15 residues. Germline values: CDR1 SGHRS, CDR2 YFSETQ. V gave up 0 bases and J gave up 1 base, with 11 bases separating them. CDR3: CASSLGLGDSYEQYF. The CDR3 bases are TGCGCCAGCAGCTTGGGGCTAGGCGATTCCTACGAGCAGTACTTC. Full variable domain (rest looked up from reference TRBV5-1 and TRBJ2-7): KAGVTQTPRYLIKTRGQQVTLSCSPISGHRSVSWYQQTPGQGLQFLFEYFSETQRNKGNFPGRFSGRQFSNSRSEMNVSTLELGDSALYLCASSLGLGDSYEQYFGPGTRLTVT.

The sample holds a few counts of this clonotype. The CDR3 loop is CASSAGTSGSLVDTQYF. CDR3 nucleotides: TGTGCCAGTAGTGCCGGGACTAGCGGGAGCCTCGTGGATACGCAGTATTTT. V gene TRBV19 combines with J gene TRBJ2-3; the match to TRBD2 covers 14 bases. CDR1 LNHDA and CDR2 SQIVND come from the germline V gene (reference sequence). V shed 5 bases, J shed 6 bases, and the junction held 10 bases outside the gene matches. This CDR3 has 17 amino acids. Full variable domain (rest looked up from reference TRBV19 and TRBJ2-3): DGGITQSPKYLFRKEGQNVTLSCEQNLNHDAMYWYRQDPGQGLRLIYYSQIVNDFQKGDIAEGYSVSREKKESFPLTVTSAQKNPTAFYLCASSAGTSGSLVDTQYFGPGTRLTVL.

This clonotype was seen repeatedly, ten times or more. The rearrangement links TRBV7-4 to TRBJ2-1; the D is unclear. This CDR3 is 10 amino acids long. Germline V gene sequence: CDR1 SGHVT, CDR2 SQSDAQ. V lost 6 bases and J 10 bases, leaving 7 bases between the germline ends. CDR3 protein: CASSTQEQFF. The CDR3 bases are TGTGCCAGCAGTACACAAGAGCAGTTCTTC.

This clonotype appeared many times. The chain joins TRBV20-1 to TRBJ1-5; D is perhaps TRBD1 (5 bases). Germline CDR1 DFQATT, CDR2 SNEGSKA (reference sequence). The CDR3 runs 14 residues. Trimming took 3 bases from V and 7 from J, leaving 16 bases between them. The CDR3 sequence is CSASRGTGWQPQHF. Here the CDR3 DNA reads TGCAGTGCTAGTCGGGGAACAGGTTGGCAGCCCCAGCATTTT.

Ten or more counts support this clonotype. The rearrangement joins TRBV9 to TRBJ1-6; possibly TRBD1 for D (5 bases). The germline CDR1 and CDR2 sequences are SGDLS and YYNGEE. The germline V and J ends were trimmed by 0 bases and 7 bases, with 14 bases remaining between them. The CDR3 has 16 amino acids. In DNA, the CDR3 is TGTGCCAGCAGCGTAGCAGGGCAGGGTACCAATTCACCCCTCCACTTT. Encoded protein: CASSVAGQGTNSPLHF.

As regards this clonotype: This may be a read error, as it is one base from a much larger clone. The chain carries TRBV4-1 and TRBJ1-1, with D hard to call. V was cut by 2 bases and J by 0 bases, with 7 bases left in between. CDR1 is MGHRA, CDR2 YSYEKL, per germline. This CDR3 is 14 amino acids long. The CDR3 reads CASSQLPLNTEAFF. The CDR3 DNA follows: TGCGCCAGCAGCCAACTACCGTTGAACACTGAAGCTTTCTTT.